The 5 T cell receptor beta chains listed next were all sequenced from one sample in a study of glioma-infiltrating T cells. Amplification of TCR alpha and beta CDR3 regions from RNA used iRepertoire nested multiplex PCR. One entry per CDR3 protein results from TCRdb running MiXCR on the multiplex PCR reads. The table shows a few hundred thousand distinct CDR3 sequences, with 41% occurring only once. The sample consisted of glioma tissue, nonneoplastic brain tissue, or PBMCs (not recorded which). The source is a human donor with low-grade glioma or glioblastoma, undergoing nonglioma brain surgery, or in good health (not recorded which).

This clonotype came up many times. V and J are TRBV27 and TRBJ2-5; possibly TRBD2 for D (5 bases). Trimming left V 5 bases short and J 7 bases short, with 8 bases between. The V gene's germline CDR1 is MNHEY and CDR2 SMNVEV (reference sequence). This CDR3 contains 11 residues. The DNA for the CDR3 is TGTGCCAGCAGTAGGGCGGGGACCCAGTACTTC. Protein product: CASSRAGTQYF.

In regard to this clonotype: This clone may be a read error of a much larger clone one base away. V usage is TRBV20-1 and J usage is TRBJ2-5; D is uncertain. Trimming took 5 bases from V and 11 from J, leaving 27 bases between them. The CDR3 runs 15 residues. Germline V gene lookup returns CDR1 DFQATT and CDR2 SNEGSKA (reference sequence). CDR3 residues: CSAGLGEISYNEQYF. The CDR3 DNA reads as TGCAGTGCTGGCCTCGGAGAAATCTCCTACAATGAGCAGTACTTC.

V usage is TRBV27 and J usage is TRBJ2-1, with 12 bases identical to TRBD2. The V gene's germline CDR1 is MNHEY and CDR2 SMNVEV (reference sequence). CDR3 length equals 16 residues. The junction had 6 bases not matched to a gene; V was cut back by 5 bases and J by 4 bases. CDR3 sequence reads: CASSVLAGGTYNEQFF. CDR3 DNA: TGTGCCAGCAGTGTACTAGCGGGAGGTACTTACAATGAGCAGTTCTTC.

The chain recombines TRBV28 with TRBJ1-3, with a tentative D call TRBD1 (5 bases). Germline V gives CDR1 MDHEN, CDR2 SYDVKM. The germline V and J ends were trimmed by 7 bases and 4 bases, with 11 bases remaining between them. The CDR3 consists of 13 residues. The CDR3 nucleotides are TGTGCCAGCAACAAGGGACCAGGAAACACCATATATTTT. Translated, it gives CASNKGPGNTIYF.

This chain uses TRBV28 with TRBJ2-1; tentative D call: TRBD2 (6 bases). This CDR3 contains 16 residues. V dropped 8 bases and J dropped 8 bases, with 25 bases sitting between them. The germline V gene encodes CDR1 MDHEN and CDR2 SYDVKM. The CDR3 region has the DNA TGTGCCAGCGCCCTAATCGGGTTCAGCGGGTACGATGAGCAGTTCTTC. This codes for CASALIGFSGYDEQFF.